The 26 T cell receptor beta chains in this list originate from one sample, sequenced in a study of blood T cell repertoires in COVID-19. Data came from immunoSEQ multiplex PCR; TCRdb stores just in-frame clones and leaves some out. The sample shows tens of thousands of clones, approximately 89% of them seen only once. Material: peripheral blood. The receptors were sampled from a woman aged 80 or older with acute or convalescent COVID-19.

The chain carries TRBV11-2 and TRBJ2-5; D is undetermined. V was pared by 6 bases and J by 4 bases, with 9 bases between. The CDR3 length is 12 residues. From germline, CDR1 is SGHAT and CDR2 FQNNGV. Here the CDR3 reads CASSTVRETQYF. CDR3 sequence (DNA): TGTGCCAGCAGTACGGTTAGAGAGACCCAGTACTTC.

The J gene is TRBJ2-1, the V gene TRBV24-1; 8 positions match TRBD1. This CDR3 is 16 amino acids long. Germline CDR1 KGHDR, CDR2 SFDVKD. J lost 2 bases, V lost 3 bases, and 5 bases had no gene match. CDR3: CATSDPGGPTYNEQFF. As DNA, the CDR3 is TGTGCCACCAGTGATCCAGGGGGCCCCACCTACAATGAGCAGTTCTTC.

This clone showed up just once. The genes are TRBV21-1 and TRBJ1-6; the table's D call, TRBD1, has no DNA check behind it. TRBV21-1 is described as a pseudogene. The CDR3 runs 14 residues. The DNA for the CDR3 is TGTGCCAGCAGCGGGGACAGGACTAATTCACCCCTCCACTTT. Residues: CASSGDRTNSPLHF.

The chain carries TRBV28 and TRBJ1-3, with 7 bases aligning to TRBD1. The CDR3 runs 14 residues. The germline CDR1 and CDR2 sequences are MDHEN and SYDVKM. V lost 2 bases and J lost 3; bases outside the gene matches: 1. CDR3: CASSLTGDGNTIYF. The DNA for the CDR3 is TGTGCCAGCAGTTTAACAGGGGATGGAAACACCATATATTTT. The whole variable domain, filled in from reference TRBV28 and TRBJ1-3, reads DVKVTQSSRYLVKRTGEKVFLECVQDMDHENMFWYRQDPGLGLRLIYFSYDVKMKEKGDIPEGYSVSREKKERFSLILESASTNQTSMYLCASSLTGDGNTIYFGEGSWLTVV.

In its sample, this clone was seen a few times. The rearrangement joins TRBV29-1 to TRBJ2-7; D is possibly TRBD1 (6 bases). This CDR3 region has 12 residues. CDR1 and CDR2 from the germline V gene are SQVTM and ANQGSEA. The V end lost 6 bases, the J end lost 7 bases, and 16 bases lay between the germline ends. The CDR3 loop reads CSVRDIGPEQYF. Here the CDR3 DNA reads TGCAGCGTCCGGGACATCGGTCCGGAGCAGTACTTC.

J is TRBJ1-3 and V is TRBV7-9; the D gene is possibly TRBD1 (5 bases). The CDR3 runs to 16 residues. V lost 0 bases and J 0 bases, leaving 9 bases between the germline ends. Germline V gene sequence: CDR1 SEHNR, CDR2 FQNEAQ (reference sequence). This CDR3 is CASSLAGGNSGNTIYF. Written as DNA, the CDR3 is TGTGCCAGCAGCTTAGCGGGGGGGAACTCTGGAAACACCATATATTTT.

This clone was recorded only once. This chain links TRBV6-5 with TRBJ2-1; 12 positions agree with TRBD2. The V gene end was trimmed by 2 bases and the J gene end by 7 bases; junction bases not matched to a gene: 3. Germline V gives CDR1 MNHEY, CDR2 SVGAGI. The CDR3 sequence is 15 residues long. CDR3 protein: CASSYPGLAGNEQFF. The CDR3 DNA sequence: TGTGCCAGCAGTTACCCGGGACTAGCGGGTAATGAGCAGTTCTTC.

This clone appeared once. CDR3 residues: CASTQTPQGDSPLHF. The CDR3 DNA is TGTGCCAGTACCCAGACCCCTCAAGGGGATTCACCCCTCCACTTT. J is TRBJ1-6 and V is TRBV19; a possible D gene is TRBD1 (5 bases). Germline assignment: CDR1 LNHDA and CDR2 SQIVND (reference sequence). V lost 7 bases and J 8 bases, leaving 18 bases between the germline ends. The CDR3 is made up of 15 amino acids.

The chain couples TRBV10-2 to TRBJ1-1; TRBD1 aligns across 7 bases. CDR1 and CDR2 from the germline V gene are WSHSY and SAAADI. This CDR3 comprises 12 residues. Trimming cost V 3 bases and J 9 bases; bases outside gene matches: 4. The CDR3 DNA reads TGCGCCAGCAGTGACCCACAGGGGAAAGCTTTCTTT. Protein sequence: CASSDPQGKAFF.

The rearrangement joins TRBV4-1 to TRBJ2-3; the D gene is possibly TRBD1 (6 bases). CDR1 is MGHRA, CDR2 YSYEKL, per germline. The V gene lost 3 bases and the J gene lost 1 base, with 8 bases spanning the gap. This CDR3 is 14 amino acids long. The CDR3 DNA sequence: TGCGCCAGCAGCCAGGGGGCCGGCACAGATACGCAGTATTTT. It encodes CASSQGAGTDTQYF.

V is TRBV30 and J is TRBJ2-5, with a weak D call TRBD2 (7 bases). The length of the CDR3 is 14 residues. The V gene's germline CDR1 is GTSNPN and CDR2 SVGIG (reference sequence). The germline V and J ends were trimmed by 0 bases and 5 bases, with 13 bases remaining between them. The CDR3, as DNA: TGTGCCTGGAGTGTAGGGGGGGCGGGCGAGACCCAGTACTTC. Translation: CAWSVGGAGETQYF.

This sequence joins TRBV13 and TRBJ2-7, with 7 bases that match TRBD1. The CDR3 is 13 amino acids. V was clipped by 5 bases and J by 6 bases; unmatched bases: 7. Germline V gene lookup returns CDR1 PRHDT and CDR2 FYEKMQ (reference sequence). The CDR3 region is CASSRRQGVEQYF. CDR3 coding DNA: TGTGCCAGCAGCCGCCGTCAGGGGGTCGAGCAGTACTTC. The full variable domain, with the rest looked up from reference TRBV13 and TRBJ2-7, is AAGVIQSPRHLIKEKRETATLKCYPIPRHDTVYWYQQGPGQDPQFLISFYEKMQSDKGSIPDRFSAQQFSDYHSELNMSSLELGDSALYFCASSRRQGVEQYFGPGTRLTVT.

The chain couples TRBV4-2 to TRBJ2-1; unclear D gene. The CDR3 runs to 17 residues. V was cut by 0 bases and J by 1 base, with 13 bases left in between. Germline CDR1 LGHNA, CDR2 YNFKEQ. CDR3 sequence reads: CASSQDPNSISYNEQFF. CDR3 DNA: TGTGCCAGCAGCCAAGATCCCAACTCGATATCCTACAATGAGCAGTTCTTC.

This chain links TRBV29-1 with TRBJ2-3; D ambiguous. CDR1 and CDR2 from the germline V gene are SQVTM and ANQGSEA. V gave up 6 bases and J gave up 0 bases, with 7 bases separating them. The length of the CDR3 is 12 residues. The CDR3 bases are TGCAGCGTCGGTTCAAGCACAGATACGCAGTATTTT. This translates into CSVGSSTDTQYF.

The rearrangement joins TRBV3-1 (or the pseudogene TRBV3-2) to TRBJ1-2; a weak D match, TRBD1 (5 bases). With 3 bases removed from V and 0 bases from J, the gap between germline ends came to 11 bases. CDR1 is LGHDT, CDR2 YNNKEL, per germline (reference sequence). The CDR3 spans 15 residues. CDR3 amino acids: CASSQGTVTNYGYTF. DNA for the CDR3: TGTGCCAGCAGCCAGGGGACTGTCACTAACTATGGCTACACCTTC.

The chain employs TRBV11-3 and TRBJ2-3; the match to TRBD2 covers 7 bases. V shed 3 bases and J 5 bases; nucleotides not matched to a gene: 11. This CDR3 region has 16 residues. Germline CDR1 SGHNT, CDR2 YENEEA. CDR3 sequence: CASSFSSGGGRDTQYF. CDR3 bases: TGTGCCAGCAGCTTTTCTAGTGGCGGGGGAAGAGATACGCAGTATTTT.

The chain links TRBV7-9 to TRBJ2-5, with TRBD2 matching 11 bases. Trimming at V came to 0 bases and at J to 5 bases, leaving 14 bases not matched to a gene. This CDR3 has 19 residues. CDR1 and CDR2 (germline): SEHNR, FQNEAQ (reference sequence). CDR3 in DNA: TGTGCCAGCAGCTTAGCGCTCCGGACTAGCGGGCCCATCCGGGAGACCCAGTACTTC. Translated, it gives CASSLALRTSGPIRETQYF.

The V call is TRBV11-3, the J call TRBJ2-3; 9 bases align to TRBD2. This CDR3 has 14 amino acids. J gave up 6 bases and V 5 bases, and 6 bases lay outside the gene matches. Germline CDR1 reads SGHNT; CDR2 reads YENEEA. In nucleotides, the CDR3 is TGTGCCAGCAGCCTGGCGGGGGGGAAGGATACGCAGTATTTT. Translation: CASSLAGGKDTQYF.

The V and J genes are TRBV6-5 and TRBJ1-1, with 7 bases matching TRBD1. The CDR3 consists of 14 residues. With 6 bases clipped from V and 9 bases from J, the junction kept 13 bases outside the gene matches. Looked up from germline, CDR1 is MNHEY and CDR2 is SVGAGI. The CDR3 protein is CASSRGQVGEKAFF. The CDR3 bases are TGTGCCAGCAGCCGAGGACAGGTGGGTGAAAAAGCTTTCTTT.

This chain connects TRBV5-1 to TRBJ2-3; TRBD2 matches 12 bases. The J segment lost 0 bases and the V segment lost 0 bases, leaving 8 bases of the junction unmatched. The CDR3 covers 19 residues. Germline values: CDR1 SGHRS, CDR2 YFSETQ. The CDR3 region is CASSLGTSGVYHSTDTQYF. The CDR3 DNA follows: TGCGCCAGCAGCTTGGGGACTAGCGGGGTGTACCATAGCACAGATACGCAGTATTTT.

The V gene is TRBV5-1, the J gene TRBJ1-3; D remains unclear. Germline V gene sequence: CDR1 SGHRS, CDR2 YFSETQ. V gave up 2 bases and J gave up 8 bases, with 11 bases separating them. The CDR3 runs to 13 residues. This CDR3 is CASSFGGIDTIYF. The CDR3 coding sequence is TGCGCCAGCAGCTTTGGCGGGATCGACACCATATATTTT. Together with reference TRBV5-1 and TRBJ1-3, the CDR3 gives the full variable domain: KAGVTQTPRYLIKTRGQQVTLSCSPISGHRSVSWYQQTPGQGLQFLFEYFSETQRNKGNFPGRFSGRQFSNSRSEMNVSTLELGDSALYLCASSFGGIDTIYFGEGSWLTVV.

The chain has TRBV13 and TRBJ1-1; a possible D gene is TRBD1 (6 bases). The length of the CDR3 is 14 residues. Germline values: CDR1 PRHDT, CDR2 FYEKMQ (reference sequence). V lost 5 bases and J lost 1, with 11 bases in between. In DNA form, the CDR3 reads TGTGCCAGCAGCATTCCGGGACAGAACACTGAAGCTTTCTTT. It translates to CASSIPGQNTEAFF.

In DNA, the CDR3 is TGTGCCAGTAGTATAGCACCGGGCCTCCGGGACAAAACGCAGTATTTT. Translating it yields CASSIAPGLRDKTQYF. This chain connects TRBV19 to TRBJ2-3, with TRBD1 as a possible D gene (6 bases). The V gene lost 1 base and the J gene lost 9 bases, with 20 bases spanning the gap. The CDR3 runs to 16 residues. Looked up from germline, CDR1 is LNHDA and CDR2 is SQIVND (reference sequence). The entire variable domain, with the rest obtained from reference TRBV19 and TRBJ2-3, is as follows: DGGITQSPKYLFRKEGQNVTLSCEQNLNHDAMYWYRQDPGQGLRLIYYSQIVNDFQKGDIAEGYSVSREKKESFPLTVTSAQKNPTAFYLCASSIAPGLRDKTQYFGPGTRLTVL.

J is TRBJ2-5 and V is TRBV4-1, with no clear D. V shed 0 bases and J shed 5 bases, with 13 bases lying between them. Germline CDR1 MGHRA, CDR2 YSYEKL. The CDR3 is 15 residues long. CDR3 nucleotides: TGCGCCAGCAGCCAAGACTACCCGGTCTCCGAGACCCAGTACTTC. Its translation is CASSQDYPVSETQYF.

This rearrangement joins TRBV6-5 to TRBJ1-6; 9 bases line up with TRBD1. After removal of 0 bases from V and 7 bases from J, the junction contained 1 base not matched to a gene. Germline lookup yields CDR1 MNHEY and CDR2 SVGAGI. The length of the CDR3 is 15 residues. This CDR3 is CASSYSGTGNSPLHF. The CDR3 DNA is TGTGCCAGCAGTTACTCGGGGACAGGGAATTCACCCCTCCACTTT.

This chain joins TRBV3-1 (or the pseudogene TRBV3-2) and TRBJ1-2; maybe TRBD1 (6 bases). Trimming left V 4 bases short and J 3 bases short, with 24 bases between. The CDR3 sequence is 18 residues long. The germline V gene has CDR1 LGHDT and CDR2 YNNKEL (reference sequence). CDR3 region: CASSPRGAGFPGDYGYTF. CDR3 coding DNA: TGTGCCAGCAGCCCCCGGGGGGCAGGGTTTCCCGGGGACTATGGCTACACCTTC.